The sequence of this T cell receptor (beta chain) was determined in a study of long-term antiretroviral therapy in people with HIV. Study observations and caveats: The blood, collected between about 2003 and 2017, was possibly taken under older ART regimens. Diversity measured after ART increased yet remained under transplant donor controls.

Survey level was the resolution at which the v3.0 immunoSEQ assay ran. TCRdb's table, derived via immunoSEQ multiplex PCR, lists solely in-frame clones and lacks some. The table records tens of thousands of clones, about 80% of them present only once. Every single participant having HIV got treatment inside the United States. There are 13 residues in the CDR3. Between the trimmed V and J ends, which lost 4 bases and 1 base, there was a span of 8 bases. Germline values: CDR1 SGHTA, CDR2 FQGTGA. Comments on this clone: Antigen unknown.

The clonotype was recovered from a young woman with HIV. J is TRBJ2-7 and V is TRBV7-3, with D hard to call. Sample: unsorted PBMCs, taken 1.1 years before starting antiretroviral therapy. CDR3 coding DNA: TGTGCCAGCAGCTACGACTTATCCTACGAGCAGTACTTC. It yields the protein CASSYDLSYEQYF. The complete variable domain, with remaining parts taken from reference TRBV7-3 and TRBJ2-7, reads GAGVSQTPSNKVTEKGKYVELRCDPISGHTALYWYRQSLGQGPEFLIYFQGTGAADDSGLPNDRFFAVRPEGSVSTLKIQRTERGDSAVYLCASSYDLSYEQYFGPGTRLTVT.